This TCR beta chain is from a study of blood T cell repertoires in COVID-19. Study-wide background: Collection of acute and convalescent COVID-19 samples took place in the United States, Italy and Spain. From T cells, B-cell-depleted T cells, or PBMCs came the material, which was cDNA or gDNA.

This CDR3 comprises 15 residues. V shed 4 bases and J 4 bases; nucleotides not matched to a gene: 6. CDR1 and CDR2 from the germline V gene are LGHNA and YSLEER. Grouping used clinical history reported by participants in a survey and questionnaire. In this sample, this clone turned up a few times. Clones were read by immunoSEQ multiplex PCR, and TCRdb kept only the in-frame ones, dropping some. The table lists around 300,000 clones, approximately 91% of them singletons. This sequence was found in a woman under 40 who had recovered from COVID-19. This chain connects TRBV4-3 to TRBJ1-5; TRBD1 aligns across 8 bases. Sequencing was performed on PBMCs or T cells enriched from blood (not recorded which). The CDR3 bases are TGCGCCAGCAGCCGAACAGGGGGGATAAATCAGCCCCAGCATTTT. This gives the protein CASSRTGGINQPQHF.